Presented here are 11 T cell receptor beta chains from one specimen sequenced in a study of monozygotic twins with inflammatory bowel disease (dated by TCRdb to the late 2010s). Library preparation employed 5' RACE. Data came from an Illumina HiSeq 2500. TCRdb reprocessed the reads and lists each CDR3 protein sequence as a single entry, with no DNA. This sample's listing comprises approximately 110,000 distinct CDR3 sequences. The ten largest clones capture around 11% of the sample. Sequencing was performed on blood. The source is a human donor with ulcerative colitis or Crohn's disease, or a healthy co-twin of an affected twin (not recorded which).

The chain recombines TRBV28 with TRBJ1-5; as DNA is missing, the TRBD1 call by TCRdb cannot be tested. Looked up from germline, CDR1 is MDHEN and CDR2 is SYDVKM. This CDR3 has 15 residues. The CDR3 sequence is CASSSPSGGNQPQHF.

This chain joins TRBV3-1 and TRBJ2-1. Germline-derived CDR1 and CDR2 are LGHDT and YNNKEL (reference sequence). The CDR3 totals 14 residues. CDR3 protein: CASSQFMDDNEQFF.

This chain joins TRBV20-1 and TRBJ2-3; TCRdb returns TRBD1, unconfirmable since there is no DNA. This CDR3 is 14 amino acids long. The germline CDR1 and CDR2 sequences are DFQATT and SNEGSKA (reference sequence). The CDR3 loop is CSASWAGSTDTQYF.

CDR3 sequence: CASSSLGQGLNEQYF. The gene calls are TRBV13 and TRBJ2-7; TCRdb names TRBD1, which stays unverified in the absence of DNA. Germline V CDR1 and CDR2: PRHDT, FYEKMQ (reference sequence). CDR3 length equals 15 residues.

The J gene is TRBJ1-3, the V gene TRBV12-3 or TRBV12-4; TCRdb selects TRBD1, and the lack of DNA leaves this call unchecked. The CDR3 totals 15 residues. This chain's CDR3 is CASSLGTKPGNTIYF.

V usage is TRBV6-1 and J usage is TRBJ1-3; TCRdb picks TRBD1, but there is no DNA to check that call. The CDR3 covers 16 residues. Germline V gene lookup returns CDR1 MNHNS and CDR2 SASEGT. CDR3 amino acids: CASSDGGLNSGNTIYF.

The chain recombines TRBV7-3 with TRBJ2-1; the D gene TCRdb calls, TRBD2, cannot be checked with no DNA. The germline V gene encodes CDR1 SGHTA and CDR2 FQGTGA. The CDR3 covers 16 residues. CDR3 sequence: CASSLMASGNWNEQFF.

V usage is TRBV5-6 and J usage is TRBJ1-2; no DNA is available, so the TRBD1 call from TCRdb remains unchecked. Germline V gene data show CDR1 as SGHDT and CDR2 as YYEEEE. The CDR3 length is 15 residues. The CDR3 here is CASSLDRGRNYGYTF. Variable domain in full (rest from reference TRBV5-6 and TRBJ1-2): DAGVTQSPTHLIKTRGQQVTLRCSPKSGHDTVSWYQQALGQGPQFIFQYYEEEERQRGNFPDRFSGHQFPNYSSELNVNALLLGDSALYLCASSLDRGRNYGYTFGSGTRLTVV.

The V and J genes are TRBV14 and TRBJ1-4; absent DNA, TCRdb's TRBD1 call cannot be checked. The CDR3 has 17 amino acids. The V gene's germline CDR1 is SGHDN and CDR2 FVKESK. Here the CDR3 reads CASSQEVQMGHNEKLFF.

The chain joins TRBV4-1 to TRBJ2-5; TCRdb gives TRBD2 as the D gene, but with no DNA this cannot be confirmed. The CDR3 is 17 amino acids. Germline CDR1 MGHRA, CDR2 YSYEKL. The CDR3 is CASSATEKREVLETQYF.

The chain is built from TRBV4-3 and TRBJ2-2; TCRdb outputs TRBD1, but without DNA this stays unchecked. The CDR3 runs to 20 residues. From germline, CDR1 is LGHNA and CDR2 YSLEER. The CDR3 is CASSQEGPRGQGASTGELFF.